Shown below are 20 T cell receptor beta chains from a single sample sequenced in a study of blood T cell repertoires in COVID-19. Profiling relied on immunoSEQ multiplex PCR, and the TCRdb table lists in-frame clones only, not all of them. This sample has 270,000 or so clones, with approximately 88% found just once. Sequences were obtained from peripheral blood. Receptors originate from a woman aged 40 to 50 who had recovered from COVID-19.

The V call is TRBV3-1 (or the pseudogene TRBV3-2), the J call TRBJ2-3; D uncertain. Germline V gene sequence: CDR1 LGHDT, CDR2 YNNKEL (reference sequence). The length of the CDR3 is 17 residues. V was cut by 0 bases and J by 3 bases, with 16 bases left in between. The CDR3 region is CASSQDPDVPGTDTQYF. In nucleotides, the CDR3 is TGTGCCAGCAGCCAAGATCCTGATGTCCCCGGGACAGATACGCAGTATTTT.

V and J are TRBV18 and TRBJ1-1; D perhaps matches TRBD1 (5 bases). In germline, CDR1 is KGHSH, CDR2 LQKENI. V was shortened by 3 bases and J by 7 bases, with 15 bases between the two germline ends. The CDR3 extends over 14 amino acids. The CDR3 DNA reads TGTGCCAGCTCACCCCCGACCAGGGAAGGTGAAGCTTTCTTT. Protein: CASSPPTREGEAFF.

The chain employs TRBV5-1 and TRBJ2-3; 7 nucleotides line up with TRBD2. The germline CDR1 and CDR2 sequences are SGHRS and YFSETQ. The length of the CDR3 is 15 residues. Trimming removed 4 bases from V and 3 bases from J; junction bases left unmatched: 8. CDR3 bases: TGCGCCAGCAGCCCCGGGGCGGGAGAAACAGATACGCAGTATTTT. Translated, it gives CASSPGAGETDTQYF.

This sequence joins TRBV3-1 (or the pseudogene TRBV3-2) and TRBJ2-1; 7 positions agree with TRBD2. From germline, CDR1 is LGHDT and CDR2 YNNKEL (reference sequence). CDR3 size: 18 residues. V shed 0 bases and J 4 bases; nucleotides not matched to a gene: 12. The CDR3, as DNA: TGTGCCAGCAGCCAAGAGGCGCCTAGCGGAGCCTATTACAATGAGCAGTTCTTC. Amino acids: CASSQEAPSGAYYNEQFF.

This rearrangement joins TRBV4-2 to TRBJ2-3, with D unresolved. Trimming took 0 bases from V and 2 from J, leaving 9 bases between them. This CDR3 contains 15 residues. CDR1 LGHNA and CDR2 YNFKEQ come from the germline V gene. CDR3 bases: TGTGCCAGCAGCCAAGATCTTCTAGTCACAGATACGCAGTATTTT. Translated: CASSQDLLVTDTQYF.

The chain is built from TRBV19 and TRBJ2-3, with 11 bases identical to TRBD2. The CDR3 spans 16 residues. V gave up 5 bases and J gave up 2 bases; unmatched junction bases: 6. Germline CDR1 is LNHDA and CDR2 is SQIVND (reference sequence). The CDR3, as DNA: TGTGCCAGTAGTGCAACTAGCGGGAGCCCCACAGATACGCAGTATTTT. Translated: CASSATSGSPTDTQYF.

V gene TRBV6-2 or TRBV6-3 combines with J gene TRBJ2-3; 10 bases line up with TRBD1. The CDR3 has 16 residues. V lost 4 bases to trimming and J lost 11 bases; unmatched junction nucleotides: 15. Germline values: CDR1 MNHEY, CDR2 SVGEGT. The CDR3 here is CASSSMGQGTTGQQYF. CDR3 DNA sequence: TGTGCCAGCAGTTCCATGGGACAGGGGACGACCGGTCAGCAGTATTTT.

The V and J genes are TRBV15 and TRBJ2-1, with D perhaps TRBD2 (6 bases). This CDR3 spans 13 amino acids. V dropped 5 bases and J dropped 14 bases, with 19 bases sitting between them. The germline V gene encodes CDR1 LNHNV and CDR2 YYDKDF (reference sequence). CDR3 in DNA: TGTGCCACCAGCGACCGACCTGGAGGGGCTAAGTTCTTC. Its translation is CATSDRPGGAKFF.

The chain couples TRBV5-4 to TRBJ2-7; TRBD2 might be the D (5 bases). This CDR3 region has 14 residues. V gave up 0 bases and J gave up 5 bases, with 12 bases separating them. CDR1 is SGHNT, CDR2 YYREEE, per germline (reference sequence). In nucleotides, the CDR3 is TGTGCCAGCAGCTTGGCCGGGATGGTGGACGAGCAGTACTTC. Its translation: CASSLAGMVDEQYF.

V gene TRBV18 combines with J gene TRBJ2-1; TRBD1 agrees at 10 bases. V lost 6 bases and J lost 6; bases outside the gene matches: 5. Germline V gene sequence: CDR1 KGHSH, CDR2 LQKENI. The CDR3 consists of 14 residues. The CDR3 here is CASSGTGAVNEQFF. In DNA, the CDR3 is TGTGCCAGCTCCGGGACAGGGGCAGTCAATGAGCAGTTCTTC.

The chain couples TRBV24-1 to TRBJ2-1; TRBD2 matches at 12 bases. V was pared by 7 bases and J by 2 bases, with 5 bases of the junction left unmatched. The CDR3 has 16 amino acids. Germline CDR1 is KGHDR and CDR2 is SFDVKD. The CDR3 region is CATSSTSGRTYNEQFF. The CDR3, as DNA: TGTGCCACCAGCAGTACTAGCGGGAGGACCTACAATGAGCAGTTCTTC.

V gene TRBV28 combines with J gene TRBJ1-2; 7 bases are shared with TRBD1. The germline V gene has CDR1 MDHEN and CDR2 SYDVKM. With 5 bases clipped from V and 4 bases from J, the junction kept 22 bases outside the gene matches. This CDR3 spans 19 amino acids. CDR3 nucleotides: TGTGCCAGCAGTCCACCCAACGGGGAATTCACAGGGGCTTCCTATGGCTACACCTTC. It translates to CASSPPNGEFTGASYGYTF.

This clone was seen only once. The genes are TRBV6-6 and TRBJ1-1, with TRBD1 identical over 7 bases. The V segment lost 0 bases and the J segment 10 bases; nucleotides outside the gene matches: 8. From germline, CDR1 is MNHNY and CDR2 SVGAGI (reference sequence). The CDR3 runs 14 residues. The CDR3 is CASSYSEGGAGAFF. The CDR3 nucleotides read TGTGCCAGCAGTTACTCAGAAGGGGGCGCAGGAGCTTTCTTT.

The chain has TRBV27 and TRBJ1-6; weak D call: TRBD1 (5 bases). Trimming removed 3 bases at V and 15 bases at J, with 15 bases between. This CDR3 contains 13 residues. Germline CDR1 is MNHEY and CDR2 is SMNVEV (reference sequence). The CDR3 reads CASSFVLGEDLHF. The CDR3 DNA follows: TGTGCCAGCAGTTTTGTGCTGGGGGAGGACCTCCACTTT.

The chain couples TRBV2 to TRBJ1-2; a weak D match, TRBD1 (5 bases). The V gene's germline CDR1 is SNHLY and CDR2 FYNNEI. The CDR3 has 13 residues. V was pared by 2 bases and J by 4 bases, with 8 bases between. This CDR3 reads CASSESQGYGYTF. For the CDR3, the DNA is TGTGCCAGCAGTGAAAGCCAGGGCTATGGCTACACCTTC.

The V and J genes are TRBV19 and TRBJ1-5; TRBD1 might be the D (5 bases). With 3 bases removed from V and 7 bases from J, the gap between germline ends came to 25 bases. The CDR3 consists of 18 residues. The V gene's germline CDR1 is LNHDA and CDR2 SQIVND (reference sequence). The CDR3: CASSMSWRGLVRDQPQHF. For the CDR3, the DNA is TGTGCCAGTAGTATGAGTTGGAGGGGTCTGGTTAGAGACCAGCCCCAGCATTTT.

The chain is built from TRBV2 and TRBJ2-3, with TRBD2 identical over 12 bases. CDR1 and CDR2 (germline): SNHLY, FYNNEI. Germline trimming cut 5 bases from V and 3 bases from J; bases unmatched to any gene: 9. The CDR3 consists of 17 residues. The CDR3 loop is CASSRTSGKVMTDTQYF. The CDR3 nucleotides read TGTGCCAGCAGTCGGACTAGCGGGAAGGTTATGACAGATACGCAGTATTTT.

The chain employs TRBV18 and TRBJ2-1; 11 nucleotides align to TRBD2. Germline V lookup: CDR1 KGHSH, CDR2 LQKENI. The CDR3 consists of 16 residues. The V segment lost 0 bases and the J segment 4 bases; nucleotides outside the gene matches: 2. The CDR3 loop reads CASSPPASGRYNEQFF. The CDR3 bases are TGTGCCAGCTCACCACCGGCTAGCGGGAGGTACAATGAGCAGTTCTTC.

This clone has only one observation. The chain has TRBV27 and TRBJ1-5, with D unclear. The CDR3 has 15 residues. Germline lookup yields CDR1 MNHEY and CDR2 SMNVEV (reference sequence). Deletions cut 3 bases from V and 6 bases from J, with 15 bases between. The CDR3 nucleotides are TGTGCCAGCAGTTTTAGTCCCCCGCACGGTCAGCCCCAGCATTTT. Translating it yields CASSFSPPHGQPQHF.

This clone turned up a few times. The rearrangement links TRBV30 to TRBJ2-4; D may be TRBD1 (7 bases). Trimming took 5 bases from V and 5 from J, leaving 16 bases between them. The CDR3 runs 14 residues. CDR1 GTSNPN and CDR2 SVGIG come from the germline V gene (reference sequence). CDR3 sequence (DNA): TGTGCCTGGGGCGACAGGGAGGACCAAAACATTCAGTACTTC. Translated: CAWGDREDQNIQYF.